These 15 T cell receptor beta chains originate from one sample sequenced in a study of human T cells and chemical hapten exposure. Time point described: patch test 1, 2 weeks after DPC sensitization. This sample's treatment: therapeutic diphenylcyclopropenone sensitization with weekly scalp DPC. TCRdb reprocessed the RACE reads with MiXCR, giving one entry per CDR3 protein. The sample shows 80,000 or so distinct CDR3 sequences, about 10% of them seen only once. Sequenced material: whole blood, taken in connection with sensitization to the hapten diphenylcyclopropenone (DPC). These receptors were taken from a woman in her forties or fifties with alopecia areata. Some clones in this sample may be carry-over from other donors' samples.

This chain uses TRBV5-6 with TRBJ2-4; 7 bases are a match to TRBD1. Trimming took 1 base from V and 1 from J; bases not matched to a gene: 5. The CDR3 is 16 residues long. The germline V gene has CDR1 SGHDT and CDR2 YYEEEE. The CDR3 bases are TGTGCCAGCAGCTTGTACAGGGGTACTGCCAAAAACATTCAGTACTTC. The encoded protein is CASSLYRGTAKNIQYF.

The sample holds one count of this clonotype. V gene TRBV5-1 combines with J gene TRBJ2-1; 12 positions match TRBD2. From germline, CDR1 is SGHRS and CDR2 YFSETQ. This CDR3 is 16 amino acids long. V lost 0 bases, J lost 8 bases, and 6 bases stayed unmatched. CDR3 nucleotides: TGCGCCAGCAGCTTGGCCCGGCTAGCGGGAGGGTATGAGCAGTTCTTC. Amino acid sequence: CASSLARLAGGYEQFF.

The V call is TRBV20-1, the J call TRBJ2-3; either TRBD1 or TRBD2 may supply D (6 bases each). Deletions cut 3 bases from V and 0 bases from J, with 13 bases between. The CDR3 length is 15 residues. Germline values: CDR1 DFQATT, CDR2 SNEGSKA (reference sequence). The CDR3 region is CSAREGGISTDTQYF. The CDR3 region has the DNA TGCAGTGCTAGGGAGGGGGGCATTAGCACAGATACGCAGTATTTT.

J is TRBJ1-1 and V is TRBV25-1, with D uncertain. V lost 3 bases and J lost 6, with 8 bases in between. Germline V CDR1 and CDR2: MGHDK, SYGVNS. The CDR3 runs to 12 residues. CDR3 residues: CASSDYSAEAFF. Here the CDR3 DNA reads TGTGCCAGCAGTGATTACAGCGCTGAAGCTTTCTTT. Full variable domain (rest looked up from reference TRBV25-1 and TRBJ1-1): EADIYQTPRYLVIGTGKKITLECSQTMGHDKMYWYQQDPGMELHLIHYSYGVNSTEKGDLSSESTVSRIRTEHFPLTLESARPSHTSQYLCASSDYSAEAFFGQGTRLTVV.

Ten or more counts support this clonotype. The chain combines TRBV18 with TRBJ1-1, with unresolved D. Between the trimmed V and J ends, which lost 3 bases and 7 bases, there was a span of 12 bases. The CDR3 is 13 residues long. Germline CDR1 and CDR2: KGHSH and LQKENI. CDR3 sequence reads: CASSPMGYSEAFF. The CDR3 coding sequence is TGTGCCAGCTCACCGATGGGTTATAGTGAAGCTTTCTTT.

This clonotype has a handful of counts. The CDR3 nucleotides are TGTGCCAGCAGGGGACTAGCGGGTACCTACGAGCAGTACTTC. It yields the protein CASRGLAGTYEQYF. The chain uses TRBV6-6 and TRBJ2-7; 12 bases line up with TRBD2. V shed 6 bases, J shed 2 bases, and the junction held 2 bases outside the gene matches. The CDR3 consists of 14 residues. Germline V gene sequence: CDR1 MNHNY, CDR2 SVGAGI (reference sequence).

This clonotype was picked up a small number of times. This chain joins TRBV5-1 and TRBJ2-7, with 8 bases that match TRBD2. Germline V gene lookup returns CDR1 SGHRS and CDR2 YFSETQ. V lost 1 base and J lost 7; bases outside the gene matches: 10. This CDR3 comprises 15 residues. The CDR3 bases are TGCGCCAGCAGCTTGAATAGCGGGGCGGGACGGGAGCAGTACTTC. This codes for CASSLNSGAGREQYF.

There are a few counts of this clonotype. This chain connects TRBV29-1 to TRBJ2-1; D may be TRBD1 or TRBD2 (6 bases each). V gave up 8 bases and J gave up 8 bases, with 16 bases separating them. The CDR3 has 12 residues. The germline CDR1 and CDR2 sequences are SQVTM and ANQGSEA. The CDR3 spells CSSQSRGDEQFF. In DNA form, the CDR3 reads TGCAGCTCCCAGAGTAGGGGGGATGAGCAGTTCTTC.

This clonotype was picked up a small number of times. The rearrangement links TRBV2 to TRBJ2-4; 9 nucleotides align to TRBD2. The CDR3 covers 17 residues. Germline CDR1 SNHLY, CDR2 FYNNEI. V shed 8 bases, J shed 6 bases, and the junction held 17 bases outside the gene matches. DNA of the CDR3: TGTGCCAGCCTGTACCGCGCCGGGGGGACTAGCCTAAACATTCAGTACTTC. This gives the protein CASLYRAGGTSLNIQYF.

This clonotype has a handful of counts. J is TRBJ2-5 and V is TRBV19; D call uncertain. Germline loops: CDR1 LNHDA, CDR2 SQIVND (reference sequence). The CDR3 has 15 amino acids. V gave up 3 bases and J gave up 5 bases, with 16 bases separating them. The DNA for the CDR3 is TGTGCCAGTAGTATCTATCAGGCCGCGGTGGAGACCCAGTACTTC. The encoded protein is CASSIYQAAVETQYF.

This clonotype was recorded a few times. The chain joins TRBV11-2 to TRBJ2-1; 9 bases match TRBD1. The V gene end was trimmed by 5 bases and the J gene end by 1 base; junction bases not matched to a gene: 3. CDR1 SGHAT and CDR2 FQNNGV come from the germline V gene. The CDR3 has 15 amino acids. CDR3 sequence reads: CASSPGTGSYNEQFF. The CDR3, as DNA: TGTGCCAGCAGCCCCGGGACAGGGTCCTACAATGAGCAGTTCTTC.

Comment on this clonotype: This could be a read error, since a much larger clone is one nucleotide away. No conserved phenylalanine or tryptophan is present at the end of the CDR3, so a read error is the likely explanation. CDR3 protein: CASSPGGRDTQYY. The CDR3 DNA reads as TGTGCCAGCAGCCCGGGGGGGCGTGATACGCAGTATTAT. The chain uses TRBV7-3 and TRBJ2-3; TRBD2 agrees at 8 bases. CDR3 size: 13 residues. J was trimmed by 6 bases and V by 5 bases; bases with no gene match: 4. Looked up from germline, CDR1 is SGHTA and CDR2 is FQGTGA.

This clonotype was found many times. V gene TRBV6-6 combines with J gene TRBJ1-2, with TRBD1 matching over 9 bases. The CDR3 length is 13 residues. The germline gives CDR1 MNHNY, CDR2 SVGAGI (reference sequence). V lost 9 bases to trimming and J lost 4 bases; unmatched junction nucleotides: 6. CDR3 loop: CASRQGGVYGYTF. The CDR3 coding sequence is TGTGCCAGTCGACAGGGGGGCGTCTATGGCTACACCTTC.

In this sample, this clonotype turned up a few times. V usage is TRBV6-2 or TRBV6-3 and J usage is TRBJ1-5; D possibly corresponds to TRBD1 (5 bases). The CDR3 totals 15 residues. Trimming pared 7 bases from V and 1 base from J, leaving 14 bases between. CDR1 and CDR2 (germline): MNHEY, SVGEGT. CDR3 sequence: CASISGTPSNQPQHF. The CDR3 bases are TGTGCCAGCATTTCCGGGACTCCCAGCAATCAGCCCCAGCATTTT.

This clonotype was seen ten or more times. The chain couples TRBV27 to TRBJ2-3; D remains ambiguous. CDR3 length equals 14 residues. Trimming took off 3 bases at V and 0 bases at J, with 7 bases between the two ends. CDR1 is MNHEY and CDR2 is SMNVEV in the germline V gene (reference sequence). In DNA, the CDR3 is TGTGCCAGCAGTTTTCAGCACAGCACAGATACGCAGTATTTT. It yields the protein CASSFQHSTDTQYF.